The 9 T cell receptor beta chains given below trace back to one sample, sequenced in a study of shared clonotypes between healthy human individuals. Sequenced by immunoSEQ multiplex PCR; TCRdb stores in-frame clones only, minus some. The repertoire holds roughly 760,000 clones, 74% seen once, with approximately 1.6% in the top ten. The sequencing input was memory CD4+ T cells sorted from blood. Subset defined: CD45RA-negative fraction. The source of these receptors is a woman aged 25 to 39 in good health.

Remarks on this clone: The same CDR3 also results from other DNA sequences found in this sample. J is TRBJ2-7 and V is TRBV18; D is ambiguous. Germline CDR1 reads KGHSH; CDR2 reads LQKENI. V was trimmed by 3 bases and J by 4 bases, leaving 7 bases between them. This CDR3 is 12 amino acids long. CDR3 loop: CASSPSQYEQYF. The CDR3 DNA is TGTGCCAGCTCACCGTCCCAGTACGAGCAGTACTTC. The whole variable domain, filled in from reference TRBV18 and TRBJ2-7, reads NAGVMQNPRHLVRRRGQEARLRCSPMKGHSHVYWYRQLPEEGLKFMVYLQKENIIDESGMPKERFSAEFPKEGPSILRIQQVVRGDSAAYFCASSPSQYEQYFGPGTRLTVT.

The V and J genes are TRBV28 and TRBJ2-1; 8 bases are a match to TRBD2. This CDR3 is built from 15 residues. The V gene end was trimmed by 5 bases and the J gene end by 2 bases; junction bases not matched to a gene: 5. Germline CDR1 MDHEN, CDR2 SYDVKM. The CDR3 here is CASSDTSGPYNEQFF. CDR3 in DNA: TGTGCCAGCAGTGATACTAGCGGCCCCTACAATGAGCAGTTCTTC.

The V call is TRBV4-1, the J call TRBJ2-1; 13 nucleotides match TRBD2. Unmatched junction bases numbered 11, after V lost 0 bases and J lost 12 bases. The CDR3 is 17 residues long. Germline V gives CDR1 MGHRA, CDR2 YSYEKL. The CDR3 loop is CASSQEKLAGGTLGQFF. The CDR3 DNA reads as TGCGCCAGCAGCCAAGAAAAACTAGCGGGAGGGACCCTTGGGCAGTTCTTC.

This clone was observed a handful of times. The CDR3 is CSVETGANVLTF. In DNA form, the CDR3 reads TGCAGCGTTGAAACTGGGGCCAACGTCCTGACTTTC. The V call is TRBV29-1, the J call TRBJ2-6; D is uncertain. Germline V gene data show CDR1 as SQVTM and CDR2 as ANQGSEA. The CDR3 has 12 amino acids. V dropped 2 bases and J dropped 2 bases, with 1 base sitting between them.

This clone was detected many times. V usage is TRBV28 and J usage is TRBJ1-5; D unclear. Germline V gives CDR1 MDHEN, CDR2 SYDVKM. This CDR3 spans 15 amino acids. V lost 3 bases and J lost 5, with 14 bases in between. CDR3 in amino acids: CASSFSWERDQPQHF. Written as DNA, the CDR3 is TGTGCCAGCAGTTTTTCCTGGGAGAGGGATCAGCCCCAGCATTTT.

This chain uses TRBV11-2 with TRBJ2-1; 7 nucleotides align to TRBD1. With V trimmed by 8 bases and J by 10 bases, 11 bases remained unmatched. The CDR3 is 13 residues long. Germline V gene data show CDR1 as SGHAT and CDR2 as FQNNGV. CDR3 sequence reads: CASSRQGFSEQFF. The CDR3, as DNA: TGTGCCAGCTCCCGACAGGGTTTTAGCGAGCAGTTCTTC.

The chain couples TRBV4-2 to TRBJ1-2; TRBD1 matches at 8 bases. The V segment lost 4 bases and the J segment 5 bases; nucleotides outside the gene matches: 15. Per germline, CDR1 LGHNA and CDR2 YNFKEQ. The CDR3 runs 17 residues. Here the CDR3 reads CASSPQDNQGAFYGYTF. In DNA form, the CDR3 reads TGTGCCAGCAGCCCACAAGATAATCAGGGGGCATTTTATGGCTACACCTTC.

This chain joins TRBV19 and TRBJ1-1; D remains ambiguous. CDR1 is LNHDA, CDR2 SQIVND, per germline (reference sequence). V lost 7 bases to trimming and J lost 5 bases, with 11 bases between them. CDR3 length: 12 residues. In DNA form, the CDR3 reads TGTGCCAGTAAGGAGGGTAGGACTGAAGCTTTCTTT. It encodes CASKEGRTEAFF.

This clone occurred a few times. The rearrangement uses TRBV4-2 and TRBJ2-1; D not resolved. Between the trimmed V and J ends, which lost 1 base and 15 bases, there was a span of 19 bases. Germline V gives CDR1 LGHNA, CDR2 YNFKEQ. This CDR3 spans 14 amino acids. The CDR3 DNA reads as TGTGCCAGCAGCCAAGGATCTGTTGGCCGCGAGGCGTTCTTC. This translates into CASSQGSVGREAFF.